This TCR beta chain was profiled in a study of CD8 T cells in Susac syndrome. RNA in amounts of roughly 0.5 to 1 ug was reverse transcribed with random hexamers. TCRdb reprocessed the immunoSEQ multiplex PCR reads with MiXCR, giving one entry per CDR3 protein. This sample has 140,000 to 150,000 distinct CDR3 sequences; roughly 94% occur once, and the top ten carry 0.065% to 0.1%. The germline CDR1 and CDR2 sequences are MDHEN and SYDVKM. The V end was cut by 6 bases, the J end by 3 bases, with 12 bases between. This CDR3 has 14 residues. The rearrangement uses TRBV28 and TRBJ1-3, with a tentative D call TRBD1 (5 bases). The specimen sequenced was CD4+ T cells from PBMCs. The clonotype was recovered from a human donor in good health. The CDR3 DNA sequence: TGTGCCAGCAGGGAGGGACTGCGTGGAAACACCATATATTTT. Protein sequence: CASREGLRGNTIYF.